Listed below are T cell receptor beta chains from one sample, sequenced in a study of Graves' ophthalmopathy and Graves' hyperthyroidism. Via MiXCR, TCRdb re-called the multiplex PCR reads, giving one row per CDR3 protein. This table has almost 750,000 distinct CDR3 sequences, roughly two fifths appearing once. The sample consisted of peripheral blood. The receptor set was obtained from an adult man with Graves' ophthalmopathy. CDR3s include the opening cysteine and the closing phenylalanine or tryptophan. D genes are given only for firm matches.

D	J	V	CDR3
TRBD2	TRBJ2-7	TRBV9	CASSRGPGLAGPRSYEQYF
TRBD1	TRBJ1-1	TRBV29-1	CSAVGQGATEAFF
-	TRBJ1-2	TRBV7-6	CASSLFAPDSNYGYTF
TRBD1	TRBJ1-5	TRBV24-1	CATSDSAWDRDNQPQHF
-	TRBJ1-4	TRBV7-9	CASSLPGNQPYEKLFF
-	TRBJ2-7	TRBV5-1	CASSSQQGIYEQYF
-	TRBJ1-2	TRBV3-1	CASSQDSGIYYGYTF
-	TRBJ2-7	TRBV7-8	CASSLMGGGYEQYF
TRBD1	TRBJ2-7	TRBV10-3	CAISESIRDRGYEQYF
-	TRBJ1-6	TRBV9	CASSSGRLGNSPLHF
-	TRBJ1-1	TRBV20-1	CSAAPSPNTEAFF
-	TRBJ1-6	TRBV25-1	CASSLLSRGTLHF
-	TRBJ1-6	TRBV2	CASSDGTVNNSPLHF
-	TRBJ1-2	TRBV29-1	CSVGQGGRGYTF
TRBD2	TRBJ2-7	TRBV19	CASSLGLAGITSYEQYF
-	TRBJ1-1	TRBV12-3/TRBV12-4	CASSLLVGGTEAFF
-	TRBJ1-2	TRBV9	CASSQGEGTLNNYGYTF
TRBD2	TRBJ2-5	TRBV7-9	CASSLLAGSVETQYF
TRBD1	TRBJ2-2	TRBV7-2	CASTLTGSNTGELFF
-	TRBJ1-1	TRBV13	CASSLGGREVVNTEAFF
-	TRBJ1-3	TRBV7-8	CASSLLLSSGNTIYF
TRBD2	TRBJ2-2	TRBV7-9	CASSPRTSGALGELFF
-	TRBJ2-7	TRBV5-5	CASSLDRLSYEQYF